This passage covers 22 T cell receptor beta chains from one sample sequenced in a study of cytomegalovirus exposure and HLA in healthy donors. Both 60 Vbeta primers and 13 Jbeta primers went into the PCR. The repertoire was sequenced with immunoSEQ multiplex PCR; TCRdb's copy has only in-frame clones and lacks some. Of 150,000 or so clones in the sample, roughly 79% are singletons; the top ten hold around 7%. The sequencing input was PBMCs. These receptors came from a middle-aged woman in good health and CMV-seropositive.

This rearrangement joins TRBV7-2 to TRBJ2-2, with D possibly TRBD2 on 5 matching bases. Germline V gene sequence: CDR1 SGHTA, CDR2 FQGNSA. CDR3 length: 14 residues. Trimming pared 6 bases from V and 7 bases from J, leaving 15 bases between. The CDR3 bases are TGTGCCAGCAGGCCTCCCGGACTGTTCGGGGAGCTGTTTTTT. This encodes CASRPPGLFGELFF.

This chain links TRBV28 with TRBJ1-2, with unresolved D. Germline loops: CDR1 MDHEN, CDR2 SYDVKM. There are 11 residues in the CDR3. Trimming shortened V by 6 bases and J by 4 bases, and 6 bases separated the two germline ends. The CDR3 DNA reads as TGTGCCAGCAGCTACGGCTATGGCTACACCTTC. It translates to CASSYGYGYTF.

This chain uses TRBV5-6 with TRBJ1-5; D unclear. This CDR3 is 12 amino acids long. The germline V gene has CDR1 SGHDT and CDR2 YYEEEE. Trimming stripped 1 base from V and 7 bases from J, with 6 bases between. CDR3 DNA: TGTGCCAGCAGCTTGCGGGGACAGCCCCAGCATTTT. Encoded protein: CASSLRGQPQHF.

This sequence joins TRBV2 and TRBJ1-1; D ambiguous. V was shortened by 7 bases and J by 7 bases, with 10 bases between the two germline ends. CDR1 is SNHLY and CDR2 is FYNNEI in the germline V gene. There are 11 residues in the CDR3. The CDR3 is CASKTTLEAFF. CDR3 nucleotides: TGTGCCAGCAAAACAACCCTTGAAGCTTTCTTT.

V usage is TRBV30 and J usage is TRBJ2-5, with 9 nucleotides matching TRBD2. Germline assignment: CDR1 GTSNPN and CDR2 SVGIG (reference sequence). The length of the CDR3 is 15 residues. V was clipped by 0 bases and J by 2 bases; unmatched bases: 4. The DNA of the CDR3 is TGTGCCTGGAGTGTACTGCGGGGGGGTCAAGAGACCCAGTACTTC. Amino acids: CAWSVLRGGQETQYF.

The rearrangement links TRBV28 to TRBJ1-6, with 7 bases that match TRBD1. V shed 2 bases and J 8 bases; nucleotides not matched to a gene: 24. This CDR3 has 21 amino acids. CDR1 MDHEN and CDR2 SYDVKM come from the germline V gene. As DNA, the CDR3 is TGTGCCAGCAGTTTACGGGACAGCACATTCCTAAGCTCCTATAAGGATTCACCCCTCCACTTT. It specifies CASSLRDSTFLSSYKDSPLHF.

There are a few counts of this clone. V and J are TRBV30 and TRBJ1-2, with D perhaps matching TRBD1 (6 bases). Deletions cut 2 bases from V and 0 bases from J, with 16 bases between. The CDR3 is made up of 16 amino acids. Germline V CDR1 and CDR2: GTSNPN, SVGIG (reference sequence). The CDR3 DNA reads TGTGCCTGGAGTCGCATGGCCAGGGGACCTAACTATGGCTACACCTTC. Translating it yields CAWSRMARGPNYGYTF.

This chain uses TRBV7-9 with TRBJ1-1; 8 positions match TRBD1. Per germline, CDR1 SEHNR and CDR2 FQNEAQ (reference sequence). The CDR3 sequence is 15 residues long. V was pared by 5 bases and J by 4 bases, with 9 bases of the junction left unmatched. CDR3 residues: CASSPRTGWSTEAFF. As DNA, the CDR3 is TGTGCCAGCAGCCCCAGGACAGGGTGGTCCACTGAAGCTTTCTTT. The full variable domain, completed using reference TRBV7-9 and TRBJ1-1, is DTGVSQNPRHKITKRGQNVTFRCDPISEHNRLYWYRQTLGQGPEFLTYFQNEAQLEKSRLLSDRFSAERPKGSFSTLEIQRTEQGDSAMYLCASSPRTGWSTEAFFGQGTRLTVV.

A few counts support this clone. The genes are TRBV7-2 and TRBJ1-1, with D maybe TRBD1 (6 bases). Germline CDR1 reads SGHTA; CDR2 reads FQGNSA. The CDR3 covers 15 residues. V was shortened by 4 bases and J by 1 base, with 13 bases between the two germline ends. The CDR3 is CASSWGGARNTEAFF. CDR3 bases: TGTGCCAGCAGCTGGGGGGGCGCGAGGAACACTGAAGCTTTCTTT.

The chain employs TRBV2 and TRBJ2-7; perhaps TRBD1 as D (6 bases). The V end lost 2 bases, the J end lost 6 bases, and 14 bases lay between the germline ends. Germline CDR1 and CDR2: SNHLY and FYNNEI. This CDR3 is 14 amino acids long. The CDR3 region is CASSEIGTPSEQYF. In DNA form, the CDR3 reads TGTGCCAGCAGTGAAATTGGGACACCTAGCGAGCAGTACTTC.

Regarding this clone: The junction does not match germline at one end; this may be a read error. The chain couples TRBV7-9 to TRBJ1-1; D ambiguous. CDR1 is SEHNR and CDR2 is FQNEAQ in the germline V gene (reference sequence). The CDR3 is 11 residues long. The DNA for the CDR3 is TGTTCCAGCAGCTTTAGCCCCGAAGCTTTCTTT. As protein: CSSSFSPEAFF.

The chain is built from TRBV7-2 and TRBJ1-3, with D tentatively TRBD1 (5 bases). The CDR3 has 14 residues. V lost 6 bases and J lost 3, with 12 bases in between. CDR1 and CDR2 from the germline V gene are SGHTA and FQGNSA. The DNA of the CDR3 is TGTGCCAGCAGAGGGGAGGCGGATGGAAACACCATATATTTT. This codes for CASRGEADGNTIYF.

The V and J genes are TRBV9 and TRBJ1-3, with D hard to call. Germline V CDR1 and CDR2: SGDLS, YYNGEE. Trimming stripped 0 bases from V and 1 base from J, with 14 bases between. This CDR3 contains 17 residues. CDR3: CASSVVDRGESGNTIYF. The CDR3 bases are TGTGCCAGCAGCGTAGTCGACCGGGGAGAATCTGGAAACACCATATATTTT.

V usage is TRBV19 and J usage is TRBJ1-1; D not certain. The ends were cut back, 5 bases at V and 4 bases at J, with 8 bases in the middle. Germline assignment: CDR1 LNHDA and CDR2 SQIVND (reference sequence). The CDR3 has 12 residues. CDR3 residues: CASSRVGTEAFF. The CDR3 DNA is TGTGCCAGTAGTCGGGTTGGCACTGAAGCTTTCTTT.

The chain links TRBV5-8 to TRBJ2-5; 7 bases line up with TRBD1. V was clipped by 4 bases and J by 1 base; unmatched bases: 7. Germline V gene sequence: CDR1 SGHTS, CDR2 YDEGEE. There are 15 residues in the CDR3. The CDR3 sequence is CASSPGQDLQETQYF. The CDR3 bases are TGTGCCAGCAGCCCTGGACAGGACCTCCAAGAGACCCAGTACTTC.

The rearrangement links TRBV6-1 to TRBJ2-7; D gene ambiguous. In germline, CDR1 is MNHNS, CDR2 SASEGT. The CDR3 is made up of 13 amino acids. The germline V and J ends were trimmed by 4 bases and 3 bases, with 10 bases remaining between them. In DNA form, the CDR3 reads TGTGCCAGCAGTGTACAGCTAATCTACGAGCAGTACTTC. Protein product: CASSVQLIYEQYF.

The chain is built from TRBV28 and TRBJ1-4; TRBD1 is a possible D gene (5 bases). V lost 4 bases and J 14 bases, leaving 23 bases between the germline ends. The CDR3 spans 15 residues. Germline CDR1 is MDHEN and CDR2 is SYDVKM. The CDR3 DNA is TGTGCCAGCAGTTCCAGACAACTCTTAGGGGTTTACCTGTTTTTT. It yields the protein CASSSRQLLGVYLFF.

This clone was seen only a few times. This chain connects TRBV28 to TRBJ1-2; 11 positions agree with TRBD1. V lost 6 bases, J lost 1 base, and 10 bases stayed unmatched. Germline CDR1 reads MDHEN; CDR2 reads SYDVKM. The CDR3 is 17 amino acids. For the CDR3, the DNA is TGTGCCAGCAGCCCCGGGACAGGGGGTCCAATTAACTATGGCTACACCTTC. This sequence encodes CASSPGTGGPINYGYTF.

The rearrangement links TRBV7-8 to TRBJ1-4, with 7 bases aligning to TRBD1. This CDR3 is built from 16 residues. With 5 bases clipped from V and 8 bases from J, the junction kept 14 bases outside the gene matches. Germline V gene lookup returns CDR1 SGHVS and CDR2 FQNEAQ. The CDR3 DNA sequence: TGTGCCAGCAGCCCAAGCTCGGGGCAGGGGGGAGAAAAACTGTTTTTT. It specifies CASSPSSGQGGEKLFF.

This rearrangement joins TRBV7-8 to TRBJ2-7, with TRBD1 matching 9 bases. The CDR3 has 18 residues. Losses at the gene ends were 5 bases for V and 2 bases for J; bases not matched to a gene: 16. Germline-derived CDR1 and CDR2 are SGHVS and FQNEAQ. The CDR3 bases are TGTGCCAGCAGCCCGCCCCCCCCCTGGACAGGGGAACCCTACGAGCAGTACTTC. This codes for CASSPPPPWTGEPYEQYF.

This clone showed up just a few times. The CDR3 nucleotides read TGTGCCAGCAGTGCCGTAGCTCAGGGCCTTAATCAGCCCCAGCATTTT. Translating gives CASSAVAQGLNQPQHF. This chain joins TRBV6-4 and TRBJ1-5; tentatively, D is TRBD1 (5 bases). CDR1 MRHNA and CDR2 SNTAGT come from the germline V gene. Trimming stripped 4 bases from V and 4 bases from J, with 17 bases between. The CDR3 totals 16 residues.

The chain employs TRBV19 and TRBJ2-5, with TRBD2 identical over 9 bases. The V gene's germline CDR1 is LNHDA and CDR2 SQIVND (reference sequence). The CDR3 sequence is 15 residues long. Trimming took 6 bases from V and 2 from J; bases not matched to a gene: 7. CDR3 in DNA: TGTGCCAGTAGCACAGGTGGACTAGCGCAAGAGACCCAGTACTTC. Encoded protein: CASSTGGLAQETQYF.